The present TCR beta chain was sequenced within a study of cytomegalovirus exposure and HLA in healthy donors. The PCR employed 60 Vbeta primers together with 13 Jbeta primers. Assay used: immunoSEQ multiplex PCR; TCRdb lists only in-frame clones, some missing. This table holds about 170,000 clones, around 78% found once. General study results and limits: Rare TCR sequences predominated, though certain public TCRs were found in many donors.

Turning to this clone: Its antigen is as yet unknown.

This CDR3 comprises 12 residues. V was pared by 4 bases and J by 7 bases, with 13 bases between. The germline V gene encodes CDR1 GTSNPN and CDR2 SVGIG (reference sequence). This sequence originates from a woman aged 25 to 39 in good health and CMV-seropositive. The sample comprised PBMCs. The V call is TRBV30, the J call TRBJ1-2, with D perhaps matching TRBD1 (6 bases). CDR3 coding DNA: TGTGCCTGGACGCCGGGGGGCGGTGGCTACACCTTC. This translates into CAWTPGGGGYTF.